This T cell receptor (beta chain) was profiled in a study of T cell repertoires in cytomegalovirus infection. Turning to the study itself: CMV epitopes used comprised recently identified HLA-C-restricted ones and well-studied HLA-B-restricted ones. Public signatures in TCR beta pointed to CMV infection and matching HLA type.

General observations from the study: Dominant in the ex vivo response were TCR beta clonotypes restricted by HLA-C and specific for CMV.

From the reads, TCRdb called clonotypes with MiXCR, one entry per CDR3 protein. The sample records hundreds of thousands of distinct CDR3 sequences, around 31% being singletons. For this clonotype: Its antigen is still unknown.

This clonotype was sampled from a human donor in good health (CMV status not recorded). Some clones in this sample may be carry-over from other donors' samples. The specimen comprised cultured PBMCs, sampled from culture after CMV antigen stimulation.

Here the CDR3 reads CASSLAGQGDYGYTF. The CDR3 DNA sequence: TGTGCCAGCAGCTTAGCGGGACAGGGTGACTATGGCTACACCTTC. This chain links TRBV7-8 with TRBJ1-2; 9 bases match TRBD1. Germline-derived CDR1 and CDR2 are SGHVS and FQNEAQ. Trimming cost V 0 bases and J 3 bases; bases outside gene matches: 2. The CDR3 totals 15 residues.